This TCR beta chain originates from a study of siplizumab effects on memory and regulatory T cells. Between the trimmed V and J ends, which lost 0 bases and 3 bases, there was a span of 9 bases. This CDR3 comprises 14 residues. The germline CDR1 and CDR2 sequences are SGHNT and YYREEE (reference sequence). Clones were read by immunoSEQ multiplex PCR, and TCRdb kept only the in-frame ones, dropping some. Found here are about 97,000 clones, roughly 91% of them singletons; the top ten hold around 13%. The chain is built from TRBV5-4 and TRBJ1-1, with unresolved D. The sequence was obtained from a human donor in good health. Sequencing input: non-Treg CD4+ T cells sorted from blood. The CDR3 nucleotides are TGTGCCAGCAGCTTGGGCGGCGGAGACACTGAAGCTTTCTTT. This gives the protein CASSLGGGDTEAFF. Variable domain in full (rest from reference TRBV5-4 and TRBJ1-1): ETGVTQSPTHLIKTRGQQVTLRCSSQSGHNTVSWYQQALGQGPQFIFQYYREEENGRGNFPPRFSGLQFPNYSSELNVNALELDDSALYLCASSLGGGDTEAFFGQGTRLTVV.